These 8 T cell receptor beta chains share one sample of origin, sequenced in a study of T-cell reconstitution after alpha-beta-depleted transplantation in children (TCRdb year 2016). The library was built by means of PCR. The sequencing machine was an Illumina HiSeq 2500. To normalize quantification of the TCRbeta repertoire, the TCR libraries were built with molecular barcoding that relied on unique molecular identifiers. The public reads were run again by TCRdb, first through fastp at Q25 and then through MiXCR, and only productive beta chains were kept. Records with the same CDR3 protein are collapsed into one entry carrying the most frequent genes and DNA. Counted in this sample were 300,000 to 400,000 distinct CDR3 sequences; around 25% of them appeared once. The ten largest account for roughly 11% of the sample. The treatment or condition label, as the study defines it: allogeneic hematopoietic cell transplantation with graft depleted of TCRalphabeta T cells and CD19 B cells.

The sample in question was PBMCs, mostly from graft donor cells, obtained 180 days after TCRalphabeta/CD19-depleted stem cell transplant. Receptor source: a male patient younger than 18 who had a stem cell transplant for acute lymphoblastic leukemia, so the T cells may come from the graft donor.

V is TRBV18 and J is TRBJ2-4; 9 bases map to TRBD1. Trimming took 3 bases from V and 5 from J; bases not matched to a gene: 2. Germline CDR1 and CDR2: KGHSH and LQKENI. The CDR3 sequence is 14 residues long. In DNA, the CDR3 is TGTGCCAGCTCACCGGGACAGGGCCAAAACATTCAGTACTTC. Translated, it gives CASSPGQGQNIQYF.

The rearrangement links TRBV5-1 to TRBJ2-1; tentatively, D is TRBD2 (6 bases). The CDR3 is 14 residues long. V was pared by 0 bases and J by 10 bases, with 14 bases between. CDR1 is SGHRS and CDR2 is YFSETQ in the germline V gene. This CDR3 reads CASSLELGGVEQFF. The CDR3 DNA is TGCGCCAGCAGCTTGGAACTAGGAGGGGTGGAGCAGTTCTTC.

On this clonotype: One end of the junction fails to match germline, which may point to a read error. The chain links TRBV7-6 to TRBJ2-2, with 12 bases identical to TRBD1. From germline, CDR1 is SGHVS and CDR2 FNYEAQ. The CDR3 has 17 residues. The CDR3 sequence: CASSLAGTGGTTGELFF. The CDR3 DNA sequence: TGTGCCAGCAGCCTAGCCGGGACAGGGGGCACCACCGGGGAGCTGTTTTTT.

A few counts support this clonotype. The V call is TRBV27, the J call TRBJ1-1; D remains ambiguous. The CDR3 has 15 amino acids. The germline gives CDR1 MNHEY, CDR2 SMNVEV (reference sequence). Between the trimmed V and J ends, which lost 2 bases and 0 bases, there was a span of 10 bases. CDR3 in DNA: TGTGCCAGCAGTTTAATCGGGGTAATGAACACTGAAGCTTTCTTT. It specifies CASSLIGVMNTEAFF.

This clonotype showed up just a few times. The CDR3 spells CASSLGSTEQYF. CDR3 nucleotides: TGTGCCAGCAGCTTAGGAAGTACCGAGCAGTACTTC. The chain uses TRBV7-9 and TRBJ2-7; no reliable D call. Per the germline V gene, CDR1 is SEHNR and CDR2 is FQNEAQ (reference sequence). This CDR3 is built from 12 residues. V gave up 1 base and J gave up 6 bases, with 7 bases separating them.

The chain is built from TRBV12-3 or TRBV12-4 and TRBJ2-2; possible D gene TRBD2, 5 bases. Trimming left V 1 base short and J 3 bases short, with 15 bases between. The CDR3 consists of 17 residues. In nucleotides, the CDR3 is TGTGCCAGCAGTTTAGGACGGCGGAGGTTTTACACCGGGGAGCTGTTTTTT. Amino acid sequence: CASSLGRRRFYTGELFF.

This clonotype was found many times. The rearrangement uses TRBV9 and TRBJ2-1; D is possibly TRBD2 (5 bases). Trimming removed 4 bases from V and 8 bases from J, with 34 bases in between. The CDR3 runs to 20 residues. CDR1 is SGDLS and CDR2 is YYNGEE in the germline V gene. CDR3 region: CASSSSYSDITRIAGDEQFF. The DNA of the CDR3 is TGTGCCAGCAGCTCCTCCTACAGTGACATTACCAGAATCGCCGGGGATGAGCAGTTCTTC.

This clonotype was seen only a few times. In DNA, the CDR3 is TGTGCCAGCAGTTCACTACGTGCGGAAGCTTTCTTT. This sequence encodes CASSSLRAEAFF. The rearrangement joins TRBV6-5 to TRBJ1-1; no clear D. The CDR3 consists of 12 residues. CDR1 is MNHEY, CDR2 SVGAGI, per germline. V was shortened by 4 bases and J by 8 bases, with 11 bases between the two germline ends.